The T cell receptor beta chain described here comes from a study of cytomegalovirus exposure and HLA in healthy donors. Study background: Most donors, just over 80% of approximately 400 genotyped, fell in the Caucasian-associated ancestry cluster.

General study results and limits: The availability of immune exposure information extended only to CMV serostatus. What was likely a sequencing artifact was a cluster of highly shared sequence variants.

Primers for the PCR totalled 60 Vbeta and 13 Jbeta. Sequenced by immunoSEQ multiplex PCR; TCRdb stores in-frame clones only, minus some. The table records about 110,000 clones, more than 65% of them present only once. Germline CDR1 SGHTA, CDR2 FQGNSA. This CDR3 comprises 14 residues. The ends lost 4 bases at V and 5 bases at J; junction bases unmatched: 6. About this clone: Its antigen remains unidentified.

V and J are TRBV7-2 and TRBJ2-5; TRBD2 aligns across 8 bases. This clonotype originated in a man under 40 in good health and CMV-seropositive. Source material: PBMCs. Written as DNA, the CDR3 is TGTGCCAGCAGCTGGCGGGGGGCAGGGGAGACCCAGTACTTC. It specifies CASSWRGAGETQYF.